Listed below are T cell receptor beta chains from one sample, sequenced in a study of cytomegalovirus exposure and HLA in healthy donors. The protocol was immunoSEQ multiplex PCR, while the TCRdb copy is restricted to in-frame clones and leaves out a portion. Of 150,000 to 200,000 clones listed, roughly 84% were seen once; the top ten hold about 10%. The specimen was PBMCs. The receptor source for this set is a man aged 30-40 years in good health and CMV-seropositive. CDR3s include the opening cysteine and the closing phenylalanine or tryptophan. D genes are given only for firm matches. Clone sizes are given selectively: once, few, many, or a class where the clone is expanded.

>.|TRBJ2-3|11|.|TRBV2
TGTGCCAGCGTCCTCACAGATACGCAGTATTTT
CASVLTDTQYF
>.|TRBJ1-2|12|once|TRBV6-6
TGTGCCAGCAGACCCGGGACATATGGCTACACCTTC
CASRPGTYGYTF
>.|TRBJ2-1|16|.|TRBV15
TGTGCCACCAGCAGAGCTGAGGCCTGGGGAGACAATGAGCAGTTCTTC
CATSRAEAWGDNEQFF
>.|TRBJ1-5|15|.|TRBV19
TGTGCCAGTAGTATTGTCAGAGGTGGCAATCAGCCCCAGCATTTT
CASSIVRGGNQPQHF
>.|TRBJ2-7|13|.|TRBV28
TGTGCCAGCAGTTTGGAGGAACCCTACGAGCAGTACTTC
CASSLEEPYEQYF
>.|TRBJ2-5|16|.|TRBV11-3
TGTGCCAGCAGCTTAGGAGCCCAGGGCCCCCAAGAGACCCAGTACTTC
CASSLGAQGPQETQYF
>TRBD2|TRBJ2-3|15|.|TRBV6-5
TGTGCCAGCAGTCCCCTAGCGGTTAGCACAGATACGCAGTATTTT
CASSPLAVSTDTQYF
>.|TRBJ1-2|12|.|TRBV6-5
.
CASRDTVGTGAF
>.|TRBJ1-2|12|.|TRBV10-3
TGTGCCATCAGTGCCCAGACATATGGCTACACCTTC
CAISAQTYGYTF
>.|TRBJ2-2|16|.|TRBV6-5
TGTGCCAGCCGTTGGGGCGGGGACGGCCTCTTTCGGGAGCTGTTTTTT
CASRWGGDGLFRELFF
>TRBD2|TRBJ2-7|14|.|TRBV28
TGTGCCAGTTGCCTGGGACTAGCGGTCTACGAGCAGTACTTC
CASCLGLAVYEQYF
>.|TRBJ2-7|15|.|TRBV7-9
TGTGCCAGCAGCCTAGCGGAGGGGGCGTACCACGAGCAGTACTTC
CASSLAEGAYHEQYF
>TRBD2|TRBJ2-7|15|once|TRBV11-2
TGTGCCAGCAGCCCTGGGACTAGCGGGGGCCACGAGCAGTACTTC
CASSPGTSGGHEQYF
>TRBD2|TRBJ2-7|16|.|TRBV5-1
TGCGCCAGCAGCTTGGCCGGTCGTAGCGGGAAGGACGAGCAGTACTTC
CASSLAGRSGKDEQYF
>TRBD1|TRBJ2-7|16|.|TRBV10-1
TGCGCCAGCAGTACTTCCCGGACAGGGGCTTTTTACGAGCAGTACTTC
CASSTSRTGAFYEQYF
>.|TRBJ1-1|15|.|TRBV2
TGTGCCAGCGTCGGGGGGCGGGGGATGAACACTGAAGCTTTCTTT
CASVGGRGMNTEAFF
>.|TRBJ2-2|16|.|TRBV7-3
TGTGCCAGCAGCTTAACCTCATCCCCAGGGGCCGGGGAGCTGTTTTTT
CASSLTSSPGAGELFF
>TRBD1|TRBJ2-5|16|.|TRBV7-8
TGTGCCAGCAGCTATTTGCCGACAGGGCCCCAAGAGACCCAGTACTTC
CASSYLPTGPQETQYF
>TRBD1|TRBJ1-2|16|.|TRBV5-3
TGTGCCAGAAGCACACCTCAATGGGACAGGAACTATGGCTACACCTTC
CARSTPQWDRNYGYTF
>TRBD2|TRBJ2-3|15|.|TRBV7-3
TGTGCCAGCAGCCGAACCGGGACTAGCGGCGATACGCAGTATTTT
CASSRTGTSGDTQYF
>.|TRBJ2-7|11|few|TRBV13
TGTGCCAGCAGCCGGTATTACGAGCAGTACTTC
CASSRYYEQYF
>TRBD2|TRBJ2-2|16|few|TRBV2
TGTGCCAGCAGGGACTCTAGCGGGGGGGCCATCGGGGAGCTGTTTTTT
CASRDSSGGAIGELFF
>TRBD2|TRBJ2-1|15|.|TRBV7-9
TGTGCCAGCAGCTTAGGGACTAGTGGTCTTGGTGAGCAGTTCTTC
CASSLGTSGLGEQFF
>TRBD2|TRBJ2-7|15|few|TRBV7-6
TGTGCCAGCAGTTCTGGGACTAGCGGGAGTAGGGAGCAGTACTTC
CASSSGTSGSREQYF
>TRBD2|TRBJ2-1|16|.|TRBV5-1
TGCGCCAGCGAGAGGGGGTTGTCTAGCGGGGACAATGAGCAGTTCTTC
CASERGLSSGDNEQFF
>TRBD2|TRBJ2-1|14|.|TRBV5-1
TGCGCCAGCAGCAACGGACTAGAATACAATGAGCAGTTCTTC
CASSNGLEYNEQFF
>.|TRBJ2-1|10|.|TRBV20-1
TGCAGTGCGGAGGACAATGAGCAGTTCTTC
CSAEDNEQFF
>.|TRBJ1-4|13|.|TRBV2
TGTGCCAGCACGGGGGACGCTAATGAAAAACTGTTTTTT
CASTGDANEKLFF
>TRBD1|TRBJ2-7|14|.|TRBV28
TGTGCCAGCAGCCGACAGACAGGGGGCGACGAGCAGTACTTC
CASSRQTGGDEQYF
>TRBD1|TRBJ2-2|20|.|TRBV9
TGTGCCAGCAGCGTAGATGCCGGGACAGGCTTCCTCGCGAACACCGGGGAGCTGTTTTTT
CASSVDAGTGFLANTGELFF
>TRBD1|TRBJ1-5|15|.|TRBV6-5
TGTGCCAGCAGTCGGGACAGGGGGAGTGATCAGCCCCAGCATTTT
CASSRDRGSDQPQHF
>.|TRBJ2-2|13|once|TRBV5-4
TGTGCCAGCAGCTTCGAGGACTTCAGGGAGCTGTTTTTT
CASSFEDFRELFF
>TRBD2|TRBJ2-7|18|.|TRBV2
TGTGCCAGCAATACGGACACGGGACTAGCGGGAGGGTCCTTGGAGCAGTACTTC
CASNTDTGLAGGSLEQYF
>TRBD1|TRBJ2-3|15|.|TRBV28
TGTGCCAGCGGAAACCCCAGGGGGAACACAGATACGCAGTATTTT
CASGNPRGNTDTQYF
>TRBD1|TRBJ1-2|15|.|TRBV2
TGTGCCAGCACCCAAGCCGGGACAGGGACCTATGGCTACACCTTC
CASTQAGTGTYGYTF
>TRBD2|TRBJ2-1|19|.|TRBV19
TGTGCCAGTAGTATACCGTTGCGGGGGGTTCTAAGCTCCTACAATGAGCAGTTCTTC
CASSIPLRGVLSSYNEQFF
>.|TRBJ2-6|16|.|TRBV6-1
TGTGCCAGCAGTGATATAAGGGGAACTGGGGCCAACGTCCTGACTTTC
CASSDIRGTGANVLTF
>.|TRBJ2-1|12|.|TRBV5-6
TGTGCCAGCAGCTTGGTGGAGAGGGAGCAGTTCTTC
CASSLVEREQFF
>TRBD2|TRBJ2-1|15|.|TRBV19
TGTGCCAGTAGTCTAGCGGGAGACGCCTACAATGAGCAGTTCTTC
CASSLAGDAYNEQFF
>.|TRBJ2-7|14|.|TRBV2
TGTGCCAGCAGTGAGGGACACCGGAGCTACGAGCAGTACTTC
CASSEGHRSYEQYF
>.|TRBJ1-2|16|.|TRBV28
TGTGCCAGCAGTTTAACGGCAGCATCCAGGGGCTATGGCTACACCTTC
CASSLTAASRGYGYTF
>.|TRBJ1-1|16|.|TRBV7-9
TGTGCCAGCAGCGCCGGCTCGGGGGGTGGGTACACTGAAGCTTTCTTT
CASSAGSGGGYTEAFF
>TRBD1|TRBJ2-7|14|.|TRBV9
TGTGCCAGCAGCGGAAACAGGGGGCAGGACGAGCAGTACTTC
CASSGNRGQDEQYF
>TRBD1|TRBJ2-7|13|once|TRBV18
TGTGCCAGCTCACCCCAGTCAGGGGGCGAGCAGTACTTC
CASSPQSGGEQYF
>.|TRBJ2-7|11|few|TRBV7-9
TGTGCCAGCAGCTTTACGGGCGAGCAGTACTTC
CASSFTGEQYF
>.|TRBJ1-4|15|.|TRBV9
TGTGCCAGCAGCCCCTCCCCCGCAACTAATGAAAAACTGTTTTTT
CASSPSPATNEKLFF
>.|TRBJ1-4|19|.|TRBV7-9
TGTGCCAGCAGCTTAGAGTGGGGCCCAGCACCCTCAACTAATGAAAAACTGTTTTTT
CASSLEWGPAPSTNEKLFF
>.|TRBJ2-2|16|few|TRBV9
TGTGCCAGCAGCGTAGAGGGCGGGCTTAACACCGGGGAGCTGTTTTTT
CASSVEGGLNTGELFF
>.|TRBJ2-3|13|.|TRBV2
TGTGCCACACAGGGTAGGAGTGCAGATACGCAGTATTTT
CATQGRSADTQYF
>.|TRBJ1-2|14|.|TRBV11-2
TGTGCCAGCAGCCCATATGACATGATCTATGGCTACACCTTC
CASSPYDMIYGYTF
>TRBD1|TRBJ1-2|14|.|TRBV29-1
TGCAGCGTGGCCCAGGGGGCCTGGGATGATGGCTACACCTTC
CSVAQGAWDDGYTF
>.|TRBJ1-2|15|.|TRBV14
TGTGCCAGCAGCCAACAGGGACACCCGGCGTATGGCTACACCTTC
CASSQQGHPAYGYTF
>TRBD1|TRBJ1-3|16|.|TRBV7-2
TGTGCCAGCAGCTCCTGGGACAGCCTTTCTGGAAACACCATATATTTT
CASSSWDSLSGNTIYF
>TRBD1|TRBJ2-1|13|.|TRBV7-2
TGTGCCAGCAGTCAGGGGGCTACGAATGAGCAGTTCTTC
CASSQGATNEQFF
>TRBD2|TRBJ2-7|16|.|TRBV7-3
TGTGCCAGCAGCTTAAGGTCCGGGGGGGCCAACTACGAGCAGTACTTC
CASSLRSGGANYEQYF
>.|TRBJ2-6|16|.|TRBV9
TGTGCCAGCAGCCCAATCGGTTCGGCTGGGGCCAACGTCCTGACTTTC
CASSPIGSAGANVLTF
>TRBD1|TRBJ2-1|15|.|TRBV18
TGTGCCAGCTCACCAACAGGGGTCTCCTACAATGAGCAGTTCTTC
CASSPTGVSYNEQFF
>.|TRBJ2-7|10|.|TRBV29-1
TGCAGCGCAGAACAGGGCGGGCAGTACTTC
CSAEQGGQYF
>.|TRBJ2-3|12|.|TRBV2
TGTGCCAGCAGCGACAGGAGAGATACGCAGTATTTT
CASSDRRDTQYF